This paragraph covers one T cell receptor beta chain sequence. The CDR3 consists of 16 residues. Trimming removed 4 bases from V and 4 bases from J; junction bases left unmatched: 12. Germline V CDR1 and CDR2: SGHRS, YFSETQ. This sample is part of a study of cytomegalovirus exposure and HLA in healthy donors. The PCR ran on 60 Vbeta and 13 Jbeta primers. Only in-frame clones appear in the TCRdb table, and some are missing; sequencing was by immunoSEQ multiplex PCR. The table lists more than 80,000 clones, approximately 64% of them singletons. This TCR came from a man in his fifties or sixties in good health and CMV-seronegative. The V call is TRBV5-1, the J call TRBJ2-7, with 9 nucleotides matching TRBD2. The sample comprised PBMCs. In DNA, the CDR3 is TGCGCCAGCAGCCCCTTGGCGGGAGGGCTCCAATACGAGCAGTACTTC. It is translated as CASSPLAGGLQYEQYF.